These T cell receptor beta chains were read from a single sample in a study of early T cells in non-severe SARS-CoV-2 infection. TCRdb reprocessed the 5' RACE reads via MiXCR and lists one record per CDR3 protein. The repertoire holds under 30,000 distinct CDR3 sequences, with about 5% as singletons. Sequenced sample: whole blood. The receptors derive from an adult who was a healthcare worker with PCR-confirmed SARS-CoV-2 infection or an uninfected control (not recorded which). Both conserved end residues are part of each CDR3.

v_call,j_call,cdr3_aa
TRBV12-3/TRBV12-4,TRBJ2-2,CATRVHTGELFF
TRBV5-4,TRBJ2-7,CASSGSDRVYEQYF
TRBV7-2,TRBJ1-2,CASSQGQANYGYTF
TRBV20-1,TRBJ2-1,CSARALRGVFEQFF
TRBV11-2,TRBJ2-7,CASSLSPGRYEQYF
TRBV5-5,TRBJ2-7,CASSFGPLGRYEQYF
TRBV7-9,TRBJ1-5,CASSLYGNNQPQHF
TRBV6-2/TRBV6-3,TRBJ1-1,CASSRTDIAFF
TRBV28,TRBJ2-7,CASSLGTSGDYEQYF
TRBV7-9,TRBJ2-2,CASSKEGPGELFF
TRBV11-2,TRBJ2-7,CASSLGGQGIHEQYF
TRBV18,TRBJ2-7,CASSAKGGSYEQYF
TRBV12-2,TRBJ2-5,CASRLTAGRVETQYF
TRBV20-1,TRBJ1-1,CSARDEGAVNTEAFF
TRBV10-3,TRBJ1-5,CAISEPNQPQHF
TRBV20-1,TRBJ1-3,CSATRDRRSNSGNTIYF
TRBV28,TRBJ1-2,CASSPGQGWDGYTF
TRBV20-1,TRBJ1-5,CSARQGGDQPQHF
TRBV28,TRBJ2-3,CASSFGLAGGVGLADTQYF
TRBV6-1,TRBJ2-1,CASSETEYNEQFF
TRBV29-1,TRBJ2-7,CSVPGTGGREQYF
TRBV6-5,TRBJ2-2,CASSYSGVNTGELFF
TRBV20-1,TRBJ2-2,CSARSPGTDTGELFF
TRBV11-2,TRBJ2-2,CASSPTSGSRTGELFF
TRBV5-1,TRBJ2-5,CASSRQGTVETQYF
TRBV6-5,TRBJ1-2,CASTDNRVAHGYTF
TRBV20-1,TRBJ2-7,CSAQTSGGIYEQYF
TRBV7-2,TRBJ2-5,CASSLGGGWAVETQYF
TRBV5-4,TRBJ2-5,CASSLADLPETQYF
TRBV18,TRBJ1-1,CASSRQGPDTEAFF
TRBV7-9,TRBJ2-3,CASSFQREVVYF
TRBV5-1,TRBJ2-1,CASSFSIAGENEQFF
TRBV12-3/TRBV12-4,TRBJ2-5,CASSFRVGTGETQYF
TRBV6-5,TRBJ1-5,CASSYSQNQPQHF
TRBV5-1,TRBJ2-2,CASSPGTSGAGELFF
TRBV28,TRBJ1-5,CASSFGSQPQHF
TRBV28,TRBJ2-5,CASSLFASQETQYF
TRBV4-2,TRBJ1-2,CASSQGGRSYGYTF
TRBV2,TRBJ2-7,CASITALEQYF
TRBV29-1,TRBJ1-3,CSVDDNGNTIYF
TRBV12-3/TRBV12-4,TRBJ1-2,CASRTGAVYGYTF
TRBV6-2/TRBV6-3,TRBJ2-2,CASSPSTGRSGELFF
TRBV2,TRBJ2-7,CASNRDESSYEQYF
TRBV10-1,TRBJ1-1,CASSEGRRTEAFF
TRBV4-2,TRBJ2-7,CASSQELSRGPYEQYF
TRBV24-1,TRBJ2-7,CATSERGEQYF
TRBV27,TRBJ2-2,CASSLFVGTGELFF
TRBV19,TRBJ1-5,CASSSRDGVHQPQHF
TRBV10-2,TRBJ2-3,CASSDSDTSTDTQYF
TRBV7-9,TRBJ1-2,CAIDDRGRSGYTF
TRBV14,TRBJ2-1,CASSPLGGIAYNEQFF
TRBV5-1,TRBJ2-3,CASSRGTSGEDTQYF
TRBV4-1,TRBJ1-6,CASSQDDGLTRSPLHF
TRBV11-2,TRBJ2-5,CASSPGQGGETQYF
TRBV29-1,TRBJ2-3,CSVRGLAGGTDTQYF
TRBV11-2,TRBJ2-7,CASSLNGRQAYEQYF